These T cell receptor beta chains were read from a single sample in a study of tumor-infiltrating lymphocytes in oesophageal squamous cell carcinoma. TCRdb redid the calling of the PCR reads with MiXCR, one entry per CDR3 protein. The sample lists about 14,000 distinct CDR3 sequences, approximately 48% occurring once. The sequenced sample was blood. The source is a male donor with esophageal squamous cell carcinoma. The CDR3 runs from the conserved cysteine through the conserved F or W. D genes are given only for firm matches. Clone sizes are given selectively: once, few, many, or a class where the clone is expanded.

CDR3 protein: CASIQRGTNEQYF
CDR3 DNA: TGTGCCAGTATCCAGCGGGGAACTAATGAGCAGTACTTC
J gene: TRBJ2-7
V gene: TRBV19
D gene: TRBD2
clone size: .

CDR3 protein: CASSEWRIQETQYF
CDR3 DNA: TGTGCCAGCAGTGAATGGCGGATACAAGAGACCCAGTACTTC
J gene: TRBJ2-5
V gene: TRBV2
D gene: .
clone size: .

CDR3 protein: CASTRGRETQYF
CDR3 DNA: TGTGCCAGCACTAGAGGGCGGGAGACCCAGTACTTC
J gene: TRBJ2-5
V gene: TRBV7-8
D gene: .
clone size: once

CDR3 protein: CASSYGLASGANVLTF
CDR3 DNA: TGTGCCAGCAGCTATGGACTAGCTAGCGGGGCCAACGTCCTGACTTTC
J gene: TRBJ2-6
V gene: TRBV5-3
D gene: TRBD2
clone size: .

CDR3 protein: CASSLSTGGGTQYF
CDR3 DNA: TGTGCTAGCAGCCTATCCACAGGGGGGGGGACCCAGTACTTC
J gene: TRBJ2-5
V gene: TRBV7-9
D gene: .
clone size: .

CDR3 protein: CASSQNRKSVHSPERRKHSVLRF
CDR3 DNA: .
J gene: TRBJ2-6
V gene: TRBV7-4
D gene: .
clone size: .

CDR3 protein: CASRTLGTVYGYTF
CDR3 DNA: TGTGCCAGCAGAACCCTGGGGACAGTCTATGGCTACACCTTC
J gene: TRBJ1-2
V gene: TRBV6-1
D gene: TRBD1
clone size: few

CDR3 protein: CASSLDQKFYEQYF
CDR3 DNA: TGTGCCAGCAGCTTAGACCAGAAATTCTACGAGCAGTACTTC
J gene: TRBJ2-7
V gene: TRBV11-2
D gene: .
clone size: many

CDR3 protein: CASSSSGRGETQYF
CDR3 DNA: TGTGCCAGCAGCTCGAGCGGGAGAGGTGAGACCCAGTACTTC
J gene: TRBJ2-5
V gene: TRBV7-2
D gene: TRBD2
clone size: few

CDR3 protein: CASSLTRGTEAFF
CDR3 DNA: TGTGCCAGCAGTTTAACCAGAGGGACTGAAGCTTTCTTT
J gene: TRBJ1-1
V gene: TRBV27
D gene: .
clone size: .

CDR3 protein: CASSLGYRGGWDEQFF
CDR3 DNA: TGTGCCAGCAGCTTAGGTTACAGGGGAGGATGGGATGAGCAGTTCTTC
J gene: TRBJ2-1
V gene: TRBV7-9
D gene: .
clone size: medium-sized

CDR3 protein: CASSSGFYYGYTF
CDR3 DNA: TGTGCCAGCAGTTCGGGTTTTTACTATGGCTACACCTTC
J gene: TRBJ1-2
V gene: TRBV12-3/TRBV12-4
D gene: .
clone size: many

CDR3 protein: CASSFWDIRETQYF
CDR3 DNA: TGTGCCAGCAGTTTTTGGGACATCCGGGAGACCCAGTACTTC
J gene: TRBJ2-5
V gene: TRBV12-3/TRBV12-4
D gene: .
clone size: .

CDR3 protein: CACGINEQFF
CDR3 DNA: TGTGCCTGTGGGATAAATGAGCAGTTCTTC
J gene: TRBJ2-1
V gene: TRBV28
D gene: .
clone size: many

CDR3 protein: CSAPGTGNTDTQYF
CDR3 DNA: TGCAGTGCTCCCGGGACAGGCAACACAGATACGCAGTATTTT
J gene: TRBJ2-3
V gene: TRBV20-1
D gene: TRBD1
clone size: few

CDR3 protein: CASSEASLSATQYF
CDR3 DNA: TGTGCCAGCAGTGAAGCGTCCCTTTCGGCTACGCAGTATTTT
J gene: TRBJ2-3
V gene: TRBV2
D gene: .
clone size: many

CDR3 protein: CASSADYFGNEQFF
CDR3 DNA: TGTGCCAGCAGCGCGGACTATTTCGGCAATGAGCAGTTCTTC
J gene: TRBJ2-1
V gene: TRBV7-3
D gene: .
clone size: few

CDR3 protein: CASSLTGVGFYNEQFF
CDR3 DNA: TGTGCCAGCAGCTTGACAGGGGTAGGCTTTTACAATGAGCAGTTCTTC
J gene: TRBJ2-1
V gene: TRBV7-3
D gene: TRBD1
clone size: large

CDR3 protein: CASSSGVRNEQFF
CDR3 DNA: TGTGCCAGCAGTTCGGGAGTGAGGAATGAGCAGTTCTTC
J gene: TRBJ2-1
V gene: TRBV12-3/TRBV12-4
D gene: .
clone size: .

CDR3 protein: CASSSREESGELFF
CDR3 DNA: TGTGCCAGCAGCTCGCGGGAGGAATCCGGGGAGCTGTTTTTT
J gene: TRBJ2-2
V gene: TRBV7-2
D gene: TRBD2
clone size: medium-sized

CDR3 protein: CASSLRTGSYEKLFF
CDR3 DNA: TGTGCCAGCAGCTTAAGGACAGGCTCTTATGAAAAACTGTTTTTT
J gene: TRBJ1-4
V gene: TRBV7-9
D gene: TRBD1
clone size: medium-sized

CDR3 protein: CASSSINNRPGYTF
CDR3 DNA: TGTGCCAGCAGTTCCATTAACAACCGGCCTGGCTACACCTTC
J gene: TRBJ1-2
V gene: TRBV27
D gene: .
clone size: once

CDR3 protein: CASSLTGGDSGANVLTF
CDR3 DNA: TGTGCCAGCAGTTTGACAGGGGGCGACTCTGGGGCCAACGTCCTGACTTTC
J gene: TRBJ2-6
V gene: TRBV12-3/TRBV12-4
D gene: TRBD1
clone size: .

CDR3 protein: CASSKWSGNADTQYF
CDR3 DNA: TGTGCCAGCAGCAAGTGGAGCGGGAATGCAGATACGCAGTATTTT
J gene: TRBJ2-3
V gene: TRBV7-3
D gene: TRBD2
clone size: .

CDR3 protein: CASSQEIDSRPFF
CDR3 DNA: TGTGCCAGCAGCCAAGAGATCGACTCGCGGCCATTCTTT
J gene: TRBJ1-1
V gene: TRBV3-1
D gene: .
clone size: .

CDR3 protein: CASSQSNTEAFF
CDR3 DNA: TGTGCCAGCAGCCAGAGCAACACTGAAGCTTTCTTT
J gene: TRBJ1-1
V gene: TRBV7-6
D gene: .
clone size: .

CDR3 protein: CASSSNRAPGQANQPQHF
CDR3 DNA: TGTGCCAGCAGCTCCAATCGGGCTCCGGGACAAGCCAATCAGCCCCAGCATTTT
J gene: TRBJ1-5
V gene: TRBV7-3
D gene: .
clone size: .

CDR3 protein: CATSKGQVTRAFF
CDR3 DNA: TGTGCCACCAGCAAGGGACAGGTGACGCGAGCTTTCTTT
J gene: TRBJ1-1
V gene: TRBV15
D gene: TRBD1
clone size: .

CDR3 protein: CACSGQGQYNSPLHF
CDR3 DNA: TGTGCCTGTTCTGGACAGGGGCAGTATAATTCACCCCTCCACTTT
J gene: TRBJ1-6
V gene: TRBV30
D gene: TRBD1
clone size: .

CDR3 protein: CASSLEASGTYYGYTF
CDR3 DNA: TGTGCCAGCAGCTTAGAGGCTTCAGGGACGTACTATGGCTACACCTTC
J gene: TRBJ1-2
V gene: TRBV7-8
D gene: .
clone size: .

CDR3 protein: CASSLELAGDNEQFF
CDR3 DNA: TGTGCCAGCAGCTTAGAACTAGCGGGAGATAATGAGCAGTTCTTC
J gene: TRBJ2-1
V gene: TRBV7-2
D gene: TRBD2
clone size: .

CDR3 protein: CASSLYVGGTGAVLSYNEQFF
CDR3 DNA: TGTGCCAGCAGCTTATATGTGGGCGGAACAGGGGCCGTCTTATCCTACAATGAGCAGTTCTTC
J gene: TRBJ2-1
V gene: TRBV7-6
D gene: TRBD1
clone size: .

CDR3 protein: CASTKWAAGDQPQHF
CDR3 DNA: TGTGCCAGCACCAAATGGGCCGCGGGGGATCAGCCCCAGCATTTT
J gene: TRBJ1-5
V gene: TRBV6-1
D gene: .
clone size: .

CDR3 protein: CASSLYEKLFF
CDR3 DNA: TGTGCCAGCAGCCTTTATGAAAAACTGTTTTTT
J gene: TRBJ1-4
V gene: TRBV7-9
D gene: .
clone size: many

CDR3 protein: CASSLSHSNEQFF
CDR3 DNA: TGTGCTAGCAGCTTATCCCATAGCAACGAGCAGTTCTTC
J gene: TRBJ2-1
V gene: TRBV7-6
D gene: .
clone size: .

CDR3 protein: CASSNGLRTYEQYF
CDR3 DNA: TGTGCCAGCAGTAACGGGCTGCGGACCTACGAGCAGTACTTC
J gene: TRBJ2-7
V gene: TRBV28
D gene: .
clone size: .

CDR3 protein: CASSPDRTAYNEQFF
CDR3 DNA: TGTGCCAGCAGCCCGGACAGGACGGCCTACAATGAGCAGTTCTTC
J gene: TRBJ2-1
V gene: TRBV7-3
D gene: TRBD1
clone size: once

CDR3 protein: CASSRLLTDTQYF
CDR3 DNA: TGCGCCAGCAGCAGACTGTTGACAGATACGCAGTATTTT
J gene: TRBJ2-3
V gene: TRBV5-1
D gene: .
clone size: many

CDR3 protein: CASRNGLAGTDTQYF
CDR3 DNA: TGTGCCAGCAGAAATGGACTAGCGGGTACAGATACGCAGTATTTT
J gene: TRBJ2-3
V gene: TRBV6-1
D gene: TRBD2
clone size: many

CDR3 protein: CASSLMGTGGETQYF
CDR3 DNA: TGTGCCAGCAGCTTAATGGGGACAGGCGGGGAGACCCAGTACTTC
J gene: TRBJ2-5
V gene: TRBV7-3
D gene: TRBD1
clone size: once

CDR3 protein: CAISESSSGGPQYF
CDR3 DNA: TGTGCCATCAGTGAGTCGTCTAGCGGGGGGCCCCAGTACTTC
J gene: TRBJ2-5
V gene: TRBV10-3
D gene: TRBD2
clone size: many

CDR3 protein: CASSMFRASGGGELFF
CDR3 DNA: TGTGCCAGCAGCATGTTCAGGGCTAGCGGAGGCGGGGAGCTGTTTTTT
J gene: TRBJ2-2
V gene: TRBV4-2
D gene: TRBD2
clone size: few

CDR3 protein: CATSEAGLVTGELFF
CDR3 DNA: TGTGCCACCAGTGAGGCCGGCTTAGTTACCGGGGAGCTGTTTTTT
J gene: TRBJ2-2
V gene: TRBV24-1
D gene: .
clone size: many